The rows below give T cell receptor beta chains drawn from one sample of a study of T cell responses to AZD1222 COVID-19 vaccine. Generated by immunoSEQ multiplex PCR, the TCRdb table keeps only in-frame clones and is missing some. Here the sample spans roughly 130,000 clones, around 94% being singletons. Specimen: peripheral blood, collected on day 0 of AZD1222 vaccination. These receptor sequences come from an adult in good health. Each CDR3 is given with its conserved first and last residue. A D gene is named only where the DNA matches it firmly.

CDR3aa: CASSPLAGVGEQYF; v_gene: TRBV5-8; d_gene: TRBD2
CDR3aa: CASSLGGVNIQYF; v_gene: TRBV11-2; d_gene: .
CDR3aa: CASSVPTSGHRGAYEQYF; v_gene: TRBV10-1; d_gene: TRBD2
CDR3aa: CAWSPQGSNQPQHF; v_gene: TRBV30; d_gene: .
CDR3aa: CASSPAGGEGNSPLHF; v_gene: TRBV18; d_gene: TRBD1
CDR3aa: CASSPSSGSEFGTQYF; v_gene: TRBV5-6; d_gene: .
CDR3aa: CAWSAPTYGGYTF; v_gene: TRBV30; d_gene: .
CDR3aa: CASSTGTSGSVGELFF; v_gene: TRBV4-2; d_gene: TRBD2
CDR3aa: CASSRDSQANYGYTF; v_gene: TRBV6-5; d_gene: TRBD1
CDR3aa: CASRERQGAPVTEAFF; v_gene: TRBV3-1/TRBV3-2; d_gene: TRBD1
CDR3aa: CASSEKVPGAVAFF; v_gene: TRBV6-1; d_gene: .
CDR3aa: CASSDSLATQETQYF; v_gene: TRBV2; d_gene: .
CDR3aa: CASSVRAGVNEQFF; v_gene: TRBV6-4; d_gene: TRBD2
CDR3aa: CASSWSTGELFF; v_gene: TRBV6-2/TRBV6-3; d_gene: .
CDR3aa: CASSQEGSQSEQYF; v_gene: TRBV5-1; d_gene: .
CDR3aa: CASSTAGGGAEQFF; v_gene: TRBV7-8; d_gene: TRBD2